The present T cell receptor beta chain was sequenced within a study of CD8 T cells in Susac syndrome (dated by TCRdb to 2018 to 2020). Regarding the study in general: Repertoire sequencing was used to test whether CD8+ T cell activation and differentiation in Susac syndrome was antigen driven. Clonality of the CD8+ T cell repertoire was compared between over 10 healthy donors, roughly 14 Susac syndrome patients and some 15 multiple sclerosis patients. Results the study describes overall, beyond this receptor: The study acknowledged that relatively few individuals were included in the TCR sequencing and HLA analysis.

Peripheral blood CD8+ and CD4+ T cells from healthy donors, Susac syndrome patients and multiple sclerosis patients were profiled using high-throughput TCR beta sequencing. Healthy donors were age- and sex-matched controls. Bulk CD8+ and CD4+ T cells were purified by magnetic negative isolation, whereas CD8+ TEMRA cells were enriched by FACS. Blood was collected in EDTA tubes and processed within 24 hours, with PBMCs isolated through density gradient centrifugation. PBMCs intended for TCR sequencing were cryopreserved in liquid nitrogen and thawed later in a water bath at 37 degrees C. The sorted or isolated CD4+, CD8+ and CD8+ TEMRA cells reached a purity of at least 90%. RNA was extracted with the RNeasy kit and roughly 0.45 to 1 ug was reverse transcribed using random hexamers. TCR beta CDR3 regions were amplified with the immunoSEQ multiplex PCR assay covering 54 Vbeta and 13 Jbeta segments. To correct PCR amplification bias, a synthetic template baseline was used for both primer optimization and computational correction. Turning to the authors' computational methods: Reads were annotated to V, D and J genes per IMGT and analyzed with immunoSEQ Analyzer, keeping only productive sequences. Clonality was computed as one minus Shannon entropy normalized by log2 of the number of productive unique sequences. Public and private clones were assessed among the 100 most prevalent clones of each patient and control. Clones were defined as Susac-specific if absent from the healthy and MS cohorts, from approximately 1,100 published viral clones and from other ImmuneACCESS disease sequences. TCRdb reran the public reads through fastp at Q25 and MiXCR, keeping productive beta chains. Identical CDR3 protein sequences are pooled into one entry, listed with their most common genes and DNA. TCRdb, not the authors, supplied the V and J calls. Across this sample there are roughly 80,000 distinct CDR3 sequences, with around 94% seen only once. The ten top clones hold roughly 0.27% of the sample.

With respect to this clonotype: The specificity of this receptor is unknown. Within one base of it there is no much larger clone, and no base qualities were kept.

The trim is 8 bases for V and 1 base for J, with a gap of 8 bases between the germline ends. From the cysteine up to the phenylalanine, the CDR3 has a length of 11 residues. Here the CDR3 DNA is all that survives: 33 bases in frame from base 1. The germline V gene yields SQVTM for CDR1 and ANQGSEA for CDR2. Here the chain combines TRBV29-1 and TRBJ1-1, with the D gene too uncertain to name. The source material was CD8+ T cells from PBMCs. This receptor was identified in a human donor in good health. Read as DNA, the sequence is TGCAGCTATACTGAGAACACTGAAGCTTTCTTT. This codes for CSYTENTEAFF.